Included here is one T cell receptor (beta chain) sequence, with context. This record belongs to a study of blood T cell repertoires in COVID-19. Study-wide background: The origin of the acute and convalescent COVID-19 samples was the United States, Italy and Spain. Sources were T cells, B-cell-depleted T cells, or PBMCs; the material itself was cDNA or gDNA.

The V end lost 5 bases, the J end lost 6 bases, and 10 bases lay between the germline ends. This CDR3 has 12 amino acids. Germline CDR1 and CDR2: SGHNT and YENEEA. In the original processing: For nucleated cells, counts were estimated from reference gene primer amplification. Profiling relied on immunoSEQ multiplex PCR, and the TCRdb table lists in-frame clones only, not all of them. The V and J calls and the clone size are those of that table, but D and trimming were determined from the DNA. The table records more than 90,000 clones, about 90% of them present only once. Specimen: peripheral blood. This sequence joins TRBV11-3 and TRBJ1-2; D gene unclear. The origin of this receptor is a man in his fifties with acute or convalescent COVID-19. Here the CDR3 reads CASSNGSHGYTF. As DNA, the CDR3 is TGTGCCAGCAGCAACGGGAGTCATGGCTACACCTTC.